This T cell receptor (beta chain) was captured by sequencing in a study of cytomegalovirus exposure and HLA in healthy donors. Germline V CDR1 and CDR2: SGHRS, YFSETQ. Losses at the gene ends were 1 base for V and 0 bases for J; bases not matched to a gene: 10. The CDR3 extends over 18 amino acids. The study ran its PCR with 60 Vbeta and 13 Jbeta primers. Data came from immunoSEQ multiplex PCR; TCRdb stores just in-frame clones and leaves some out. The table includes roughly 99,000 clones, around 73% detected once. The sequence came from a young man in good health and CMV-seronegative. Sequenced sample: PBMCs. This rearrangement joins TRBV5-1 to TRBJ2-7, with TRBD2 identical over 10 bases. CDR3 DNA: TGCGCCAGCAGCTTGAGATCGGGACTAGCGAAAAGCTCCTACGAGCAGTACTTC. Translating it yields CASSLRSGLAKSSYEQYF.